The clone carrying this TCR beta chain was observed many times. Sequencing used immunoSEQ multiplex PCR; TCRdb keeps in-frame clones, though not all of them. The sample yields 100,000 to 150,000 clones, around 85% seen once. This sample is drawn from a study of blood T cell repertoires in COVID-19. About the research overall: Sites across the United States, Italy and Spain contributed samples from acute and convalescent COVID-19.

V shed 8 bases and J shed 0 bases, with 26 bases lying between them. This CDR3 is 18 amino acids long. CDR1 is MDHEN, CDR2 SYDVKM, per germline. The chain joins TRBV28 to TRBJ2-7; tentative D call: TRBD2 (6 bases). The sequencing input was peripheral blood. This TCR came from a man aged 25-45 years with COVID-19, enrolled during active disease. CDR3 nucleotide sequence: TGTGCCAGCGGACGACTCTGGCGGGACTTCAGGAGCTCCTACGAGCAGTACTTC. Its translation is CASGRLWRDFRSSYEQYF.